The 5 T cell receptor beta chains in this list originate from one sample, sequenced in a study of T cell responses to AZD1222 COVID-19 vaccine. Profiling relied on immunoSEQ multiplex PCR, and the TCRdb table lists in-frame clones only, not all of them. The table shows approximately 100,000 clones, with 91% occurring only once. This material consisted of peripheral blood, taken on day 0 of AZD1222 vaccination. These receptors came from an adult in good health.

The chain combines TRBV15 with TRBJ2-1; a possible D gene is TRBD2 (5 bases). V was shortened by 0 bases and J by 0 bases, with 15 bases between the two germline ends. CDR1 is LNHNV and CDR2 is YYDKDF in the germline V gene (reference sequence). This CDR3 region has 18 residues. The CDR3 nucleotides read TGTGCCACCAGCAGAGATGTTCACTGGGAGATCTCCTACAATGAGCAGTTCTTC. Residues: CATSRDVHWEISYNEQFF.

CDR3 in amino acids: CATLAGGTFTDTQYF. The CDR3 region has the DNA TGTGCCACCTTAGCGGGAGGCACCTTCACAGATACGCAGTATTTT. The J gene is TRBJ2-3, the V gene TRBV5-4; 10 bases line up with TRBD2. The CDR3 covers 15 residues. Germline CDR1 and CDR2: SGHNT and YYREEE (reference sequence). With V trimmed by 9 bases and J by 2 bases, 9 bases remained unmatched.

The chain couples TRBV7-2 to TRBJ1-2; the D is unclear. Germline V gives CDR1 SGHTA, CDR2 FQGNSA. CDR3 length: 15 amino acids. The V end lost 3 bases, the J end lost 2 bases, and 13 bases lay between the germline ends. The CDR3 DNA reads as TGTGCCAGCAGCTTTTTTAAGGGAGGGAACTATGGCTACACCTTC. Translated, it gives CASSFFKGGNYGYTF.

The V and J genes are TRBV4-1 and TRBJ1-5, with D tentatively TRBD1 (5 bases). Germline V CDR1 and CDR2: MGHRA, YSYEKL. V was trimmed by 3 bases and J by 5 bases, leaving 11 bases between them. The CDR3 consists of 14 residues. CDR3 loop: CASSHRDGDQPQHF. The DNA of the CDR3 is TGCGCCAGCAGCCACCGGGACGGGGATCAGCCCCAGCATTTT.

V and J are TRBV9 and TRBJ1-2, with D perhaps TRBD1 (5 bases). This CDR3 has 13 amino acids. V was trimmed by 3 bases and J by 9 bases, leaving 15 bases between them. The germline gives CDR1 SGDLS, CDR2 YYNGEE. CDR3 nucleotides: TGTGCCAGCAGCGCGGGGACCGACTTTCGCTACACCTTC. This gives the protein CASSAGTDFRYTF.